The present TCR beta chain was sequenced within a study of glioma-infiltrating T cells. The study, taken as a whole, reports: CDR3 overlap between tissue and blood was very small. Above-expected tissue-blood divergence occurred in all gliomas, most in low-grade ones.

V was shortened by 5 bases and J by 7 bases, with 15 bases between the two germline ends. The CDR3 covers 14 residues. From germline, CDR1 is DFQATT and CDR2 SNEGSKA (reference sequence). The iRepertoire nested amplicon-rescue multiplex PCR amplified TCR alpha and beta CDR3s from RNA. Each CDR3 protein gets one entry after TCRdb re-called the multiplex PCR reads with MiXCR. Of around 20,000 distinct CDR3 sequences listed, approximately 25% are singletons. This clonotype was picked up a small number of times. Its antigen remains unknown. V gene TRBV20-1 combines with J gene TRBJ1-6; D is perhaps TRBD1 (5 bases). The material sequenced was glioma tissue, nonneoplastic brain tissue, or PBMCs (not recorded which). The receptor's source is a human donor with low-grade glioma or glioblastoma, undergoing nonglioma brain surgery, or in good health (not recorded which). CDR3 sequence: CSADSPGGNSPLHF. The CDR3 DNA reads TGCAGTGCTGACTCGCCCGGGGGGAATTCACCCCTCCACTTT.